The source of this T cell receptor (beta chain) is a study of T cells in Graves' hyperthyroidism and ophthalmopathy. Amplified TCR beta CDR3 regions came from RNA transcripts. When the TCR CDR3 underwent first-round RT-PCR, the HTBI primer set was used. TCRdb itself ran the multiplex PCR reads through MiXCR, one entry per CDR3 protein. The sample has hundreds of thousands of distinct CDR3 sequences, 13% to 15% seen once; the top ten hold about 9.4%. Sequenced sample: blood. The TCR comes from a woman between 18 and 29 years old with Graves' hyperthyroidism.

The CDR3 spells CASRSYRGPGSLNSPLHF. Written as DNA, the CDR3 is TGTGCCAGCAGATCGTACAGGGGGCCAGGATCCCTAAATTCACCCCTCCACTTT. This chain links TRBV6-1 with TRBJ1-6; 9 nucleotides agree with TRBD1. Germline V lookup: CDR1 MNHNS, CDR2 SASEGT. The V segment lost 6 bases and the J segment 7 bases; nucleotides outside the gene matches: 16. The CDR3 is made up of 18 amino acids.